A selection of T cell receptor beta chains follows, all from one sample in a study of blood T cell repertoires in COVID-19. TCRdb keeps only in-frame clones here, not all; method: immunoSEQ multiplex PCR. Seen here are about 200,000 clones, 65% to 85% observed once, and the top ten hold around 30%. Sequencing was carried out using peripheral blood. The receptors here all came from a man in his forties with acute or convalescent COVID-19. Both conserved end residues are part of each CDR3. A D gene is named only where the DNA matches it firmly. Not all rows give a size; the values are once, few, many and, for expanded clones, a class.

CDR3 DNA: TGCGCCAGCAGCCCTATACAGGGGAACAATGAGCAGTTCTTC; CDR3 protein: CASSPIQGNNEQFF; V gene: TRBV5-1; J gene: TRBJ2-1; clone size: .; D gene: TRBD1
CDR3 DNA: TGTGCCAGCTCATCGAGTTCTGGAATTAGGAACAGGGTCGGAAACACCATATATTTT; CDR3 protein: CASSSSSGIRNRVGNTIYF; V gene: TRBV18; J gene: TRBJ1-3; clone size: .; D gene: .
CDR3 DNA: TGCGCCAGCAGCCATGCCCTGTCTAGCGGGAGTCTCTATGAGCAGTTCTTC; CDR3 protein: CASSHALSSGSLYEQFF; V gene: TRBV4-3; J gene: TRBJ2-1; clone size: few; D gene: TRBD2
CDR3 DNA: TGTGCCAGCAGCGTGGAAGACAATAATTCACCCCTCCACTTT; CDR3 protein: CASSVEDNNSPLHF; V gene: TRBV9; J gene: TRBJ1-6; clone size: .; D gene: .
CDR3 DNA: TGTGCCAGCAGCAAAGGGAGGAGGGCGCGGGCCTACAATGAGCAGTTCTTC; CDR3 protein: CASSKGRRARAYNEQFF; V gene: TRBV21-1; J gene: TRBJ2-1; clone size: .; D gene: .
CDR3 DNA: TGCGCCAGCAGCTTGAGGGGAGGCACTGAAGCTTTCTTT; CDR3 protein: CASSLRGGTEAFF; V gene: TRBV5-1; J gene: TRBJ1-1; clone size: .; D gene: .
CDR3 DNA: TGTGCCTGGAGTGTAAACAGCTACGAGCAGTACTTC; CDR3 protein: CAWSVNSYEQYF; V gene: TRBV30; J gene: TRBJ2-7; clone size: few; D gene: .
CDR3 DNA: TGTGCCAGTACCATAGGACAGGGGAACACTGAAGCTTTCTTT; CDR3 protein: CASTIGQGNTEAFF; V gene: TRBV19; J gene: TRBJ1-1; clone size: .; D gene: TRBD1
CDR3 DNA: TGTGCCATCAGCGAAGACGTCGGGGCAGGGGTTGGCTACACCTTC; CDR3 protein: CAISEDVGAGVGYTF; V gene: TRBV10-3; J gene: TRBJ1-2; clone size: .; D gene: .
CDR3 DNA: TGTGCCAGCAGTTTCGACATGGAGGGGAGCTATGGCTACACCTTC; CDR3 protein: CASSFDMEGSYGYTF; V gene: TRBV27; J gene: TRBJ1-2; clone size: .; D gene: .
CDR3 DNA: TGTGCCAGCAACCGACAGGGGGCAAGTCAGCCCCAGCATTTT; CDR3 protein: CASNRQGASQPQHF; V gene: TRBV2; J gene: TRBJ1-5; clone size: .; D gene: TRBD1
CDR3 DNA: TGTGCCAGCAGAAGACTTTCCTCCTACGAGCAGTACTTC; CDR3 protein: CASRRLSSYEQYF; V gene: TRBV27; J gene: TRBJ2-7; clone size: .; D gene: .
CDR3 DNA: TGTGCCAGCAGCTTCGATGGCGGTTTCTCCTACAATGAGCAGTTCTTC; CDR3 protein: CASSFDGGFSYNEQFF; V gene: TRBV11-2; J gene: TRBJ2-1; clone size: .; D gene: .
CDR3 DNA: TGCAGCGTTGAACAATATACAGGAGTCTACGAGCAGTACTTC; CDR3 protein: CSVEQYTGVYEQYF; V gene: TRBV29-1; J gene: TRBJ2-7; clone size: .; D gene: .
CDR3 DNA: TGTGCCAGCAGACCCACAGGGCCCACACCTAGGAACTATGGCTACACCTTC; CDR3 protein: CASRPTGPTPRNYGYTF; V gene: TRBV7-8; J gene: TRBJ1-2; clone size: .; D gene: .
CDR3 DNA: TGTGCCAGCAGCCCCGTGGAGGGATGGGGAACTGAAGCTTTCTTT; CDR3 protein: CASSPVEGWGTEAFF; V gene: TRBV9; J gene: TRBJ1-1; clone size: .; D gene: .
CDR3 DNA: TGTGCCAGCAGCCAACCCTATGGACAGGCGAGTGAAAAACTGTTTTTT; CDR3 protein: CASSQPYGQASEKLFF; V gene: TRBV3-1/TRBV3-2; J gene: TRBJ1-4; clone size: .; D gene: TRBD1
CDR3 DNA: TGTGCCAGCCAGCCCGGGACATTCACCTACGAGCAGTACTTC; CDR3 protein: CASQPGTFTYEQYF; V gene: TRBV21-1; J gene: TRBJ2-7; clone size: .; D gene: .
CDR3 DNA: TGTGCCAGCAGCCTGACTTCCTCAGGGTTACGAGATGGCTACACCTTC; CDR3 protein: CASSLTSSGLRDGYTF; V gene: TRBV3-1/TRBV3-2; J gene: TRBJ1-2; clone size: .; D gene: .
CDR3 DNA: TGTGCCTGGGGGACGGGACAGGGATCCCACGAGCAGTACTTC; CDR3 protein: CAWGTGQGSHEQYF; V gene: TRBV30; J gene: TRBJ2-7; clone size: .; D gene: TRBD1
CDR3 DNA: TGTGCCAGCAGCTTGGGACAGGGCTTTGGATATGGCTACACCTTC; CDR3 protein: CASSLGQGFGYGYTF; V gene: TRBV11-2; J gene: TRBJ1-2; clone size: .; D gene: TRBD1
CDR3 DNA: TGCGCCAGCAGTGTCTTGGGACAGGGGAATTATGAGCAGTTCTTC; CDR3 protein: CASSVLGQGNYEQFF; V gene: TRBV5-1; J gene: TRBJ2-1; clone size: once; D gene: TRBD1
CDR3 DNA: TGTGCCATCAGTGGGGTGGGAGGGCCCTCAGATACGCAGTATTTT; CDR3 protein: CAISGVGGPSDTQYF; V gene: TRBV10-3; J gene: TRBJ2-3; clone size: .; D gene: TRBD2
CDR3 DNA: TGTGCCAGCAGCTTGGAGGCTGACAGGGCCGAGATCTATGGCTACACCTTC; CDR3 protein: CASSLEADRAEIYGYTF; V gene: TRBV5-4; J gene: TRBJ1-2; clone size: .; D gene: TRBD1
CDR3 DNA: TGTGCCAGCAGGGACCAGACAGGAACCTACGAGCAGTACTTC; CDR3 protein: CASRDQTGTYEQYF; V gene: TRBV7-9; J gene: TRBJ2-7; clone size: .; D gene: .
CDR3 DNA: TGTGCCAGCAGCACGGGACAGAACTATGGCTACACCTTC; CDR3 protein: CASSTGQNYGYTF; V gene: TRBV5-4; J gene: TRBJ1-2; clone size: .; D gene: TRBD1
CDR3 DNA: TGTGCCAGCAGCTTAGCTGGGGGCGAGAACCAAGAGACCCAGTACTTC; CDR3 protein: CASSLAGGENQETQYF; V gene: TRBV7-9; J gene: TRBJ2-5; clone size: .; D gene: .
CDR3 DNA: TGTGCCAGCAGTTACGGCGGGGGGAACACTGAAGCTTTCTTT; CDR3 protein: CASSYGGGNTEAFF; V gene: TRBV6-2/TRBV6-3; J gene: TRBJ1-1; clone size: .; D gene: .
CDR3 DNA: TGTGCCAGCAGCCGAGAAACGAGCTTTGGAAACACCATATATTTT; CDR3 protein: CASSRETSFGNTIYF; V gene: TRBV7-8; J gene: TRBJ1-3; clone size: few; D gene: .
CDR3 DNA: TGTGCCATCAGTGACCCCGGGGTGTTGAGGACTGAAGCTTTCTTT; CDR3 protein: CAISDPGVLRTEAFF; V gene: TRBV10-3; J gene: TRBJ1-1; clone size: few; D gene: .
CDR3 DNA: TGTGCCAGCAGTTACAGGGGCGAGCAGTACTTC; CDR3 protein: CASSYRGEQYF; V gene: TRBV7-2; J gene: TRBJ2-7; clone size: .; D gene: TRBD1
CDR3 DNA: TGTGCCAGCAGCTCCCAAGGGGGGTTACAGGGGGCGCTGGGCTATGGCTACACCTTC; CDR3 protein: CASSSQGGLQGALGYGYTF; V gene: TRBV7-2; J gene: TRBJ1-2; clone size: few; D gene: TRBD1
CDR3 DNA: TGTGCCAGCAGCTTCGACCTAGGGGGCAAAAACATTCAGTACTTC; CDR3 protein: CASSFDLGGKNIQYF; V gene: TRBV5-4; J gene: TRBJ2-4; clone size: .; D gene: .
CDR3 DNA: TGTGCCAGCAGTTACTCATCGAGACAGGGCCACGAGCAGTACTTC; CDR3 protein: CASSYSSRQGHEQYF; V gene: TRBV6-5; J gene: TRBJ2-7; clone size: .; D gene: TRBD1
CDR3 DNA: TGTGCCAGCAGCTTAGATCCCCGGGAGCAGTACTTC; CDR3 protein: CASSLDPREQYF; V gene: TRBV11-2; J gene: TRBJ2-7; clone size: .; D gene: .
CDR3 DNA: TGTGCCAGCAGCCAAGGGCAGGGGTATCAGCCCCAGCATTTT; CDR3 protein: CASSQGQGYQPQHF; V gene: TRBV6-5; J gene: TRBJ1-5; clone size: .; D gene: .
CDR3 DNA: TGTGCCAGCAGTACAGGACATTCGAGCAATCAGCCCCAGCATTTT; CDR3 protein: CASSTGHSSNQPQHF; V gene: TRBV6-5; J gene: TRBJ1-5; clone size: .; D gene: .
CDR3 DNA: TGTGCCAGCAGTCGAGGGGGGGGATTGGTTGGCTACACCTTC; CDR3 protein: CASSRGGGLVGYTF; V gene: TRBV7-2; J gene: TRBJ1-2; clone size: once; D gene: .
CDR3 DNA: TGTGCCAGCAGTTACGGTCGCGTGTTGAGGGTTCCCACTGAAGCTTTCTTT; CDR3 protein: CASSYGRVLRVPTEAFF; V gene: TRBV6-2/TRBV6-3; J gene: TRBJ1-1; clone size: .; D gene: .
CDR3 DNA: TGCAGCGTCCGGGACAGAATGAAGGGCTACGAGCAGTACTTC; CDR3 protein: CSVRDRMKGYEQYF; V gene: TRBV29-1; J gene: TRBJ2-7; clone size: .; D gene: TRBD1